These T cell receptor beta chains were read from a single sample in a study of chemoradiotherapy in HPV16-positive cancers. Using immunoSEQ multiplex PCR, the repertoire was profiled, and TCRdb retains in-frame clones only, with some absent. This table holds 9,000 to 13,000 clones, 91% found once. The material sequenced was blood, taken from a patient who underwent chemoradiotherapy. These receptors originate from a human donor with HPV-associated anogenital cancer. Each CDR3 is given with its conserved first and last residue. D genes are given only for firm matches. Clone sizes are given selectively: once, few, many, or a class where the clone is expanded.

D: -
size: -
J: TRBJ2-7
V: TRBV5-4
CDR3: CASSPRDGNYEQYF
DNA: TGTGCCAGCAGCCCCCGGGACGGGAACTACGAGCAGTACTTC

D: TRBD1
size: once
J: TRBJ2-7
V: TRBV19
CDR3: CASSPGQVQSYEQYF
DNA: TGTGCCAGTAGTCCAGGACAGGTTCAATCCTACGAGCAGTACTTC

D: TRBD1
size: -
J: TRBJ1-2
V: TRBV7-9
CDR3: CASSLGQTSYYGYTF
DNA: TGTGCCAGCAGCTTGGGACAGACATCTTACTATGGCTACACCTTC

D: TRBD1
size: -
J: TRBJ1-2
V: TRBV6-6
CDR3: CASRTGPRLVYGYTF
DNA: TGTGCCAGCAGGACAGGGCCCCGGTTAGTCTATGGCTACACCTTC

D: -
size: -
J: TRBJ1-1
V: TRBV6-1
CDR3: CASSFSGWATEAFF
DNA: TGTGCCAGCAGTTTTTCTGGGTGGGCCACTGAAGCTTTCTTT

D: TRBD1
size: -
J: TRBJ2-6
V: TRBV9
CDR3: CASSARGQGGSGANVLTF
DNA: TGTGCCAGCAGCGCGAGGGGACAGGGTGGCTCTGGGGCCAACGTCCTGACTTTC

D: -
size: -
J: TRBJ2-2
V: TRBV7-9
CDR3: CASSFAPVNTGELFF
DNA: TGTGCCAGCAGCTTCGCACCCGTGAACACCGGGGAGCTGTTTTTT

D: TRBD2
size: -
J: TRBJ2-2
V: TRBV10-2
CDR3: CASTWRRLAGHPGELFF
DNA: TGCGCCAGCACGTGGCGTAGACTAGCGGGGCACCCCGGGGAGCTGTTTTTT

D: TRBD1
size: -
J: TRBJ2-3
V: TRBV2
CDR3: CASRGTATDTQYF
DNA: TGTGCCAGCAGGGGGACAGCGACAGATACGCAGTATTTT

D: -
size: -
J: TRBJ1-5
V: TRBV7-2
CDR3: CASSTRGDQPQHF
DNA: TGTGCCAGCAGCACTCGCGGGGATCAGCCCCAGCATTTT

D: TRBD2
size: -
J: TRBJ2-3
V: TRBV11-3
CDR3: CASSSRTSGGAADTQYF
DNA: TGTGCCAGCAGCTCCCGAACTAGCGGGGGGGCAGCAGATACGCAGTATTTT

D: -
size: -
J: TRBJ2-2
V: TRBV7-3
CDR3: CASSMGQNTGELFF
DNA: TGTGCCAGCAGCATGGGACAGAACACCGGGGAGCTGTTTTTT

D: -
size: -
J: TRBJ2-5
V: TRBV18
CDR3: CASSPPAGGGETQYF
DNA: TGTGCCAGCTCACCACCTGCAGGGGGAGGAGAGACCCAGTACTTC

D: TRBD1
size: -
J: TRBJ1-5
V: TRBV2
CDR3: CASSRQGGSQPQHF
DNA: TGTGCCAGCAGCCGACAGGGTGGCAGTCAGCCCCAGCATTTT

D: -
size: -
J: TRBJ1-3
V: TRBV18
CDR3: CASSPRAHSGNTIYF
DNA: TGTGCCAGCTCACCACGGGCCCACTCTGGAAACACCATATATTTT

D: -
size: -
J: TRBJ1-1
V: TRBV30
CDR3: CAWRRGGNTEAFF
DNA: TGTGCCTGGAGGCGGGGAGGGAACACTGAAGCTTTCTTT

D: -
size: -
J: TRBJ1-1
V: TRBV9
CDR3: CASSVGTEHEAFF
DNA: TGTGCCAGCAGCGTAGGGACAGAACATGAAGCTTTCTTT

D: -
size: -
J: TRBJ1-4
V: TRBV13
CDR3: CASSPFGDPEKLFF
DNA: TGTGCCAGCAGTCCTTTCGGGGACCCTGAAAAACTGTTTTTT

D: -
size: once
J: TRBJ1-1
V: TRBV11-2
CDR3: CASSLSQGMNTEAFF
DNA: TGTGCCAGCAGCTTGTCCCAGGGGATGAACACTGAAGCTTTCTTT

D: TRBD1
size: -
J: TRBJ1-5
V: TRBV18
CDR3: CASSRGQGDIKPQHF
DNA: TGTGCCAGCTCACGGGGACAGGGGGACATCAAGCCCCAGCATTTT

D: TRBD1
size: -
J: TRBJ1-1
V: TRBV7-9
CDR3: CASSSLEDRPNTEAFF
DNA: TGTGCCAGCAGCTCCCTCGAGGACAGGCCGAACACTGAAGCTTTCTTT

D: TRBD2
size: once
J: TRBJ2-7
V: TRBV7-2
CDR3: CASSLVAGGNREQYF
DNA: TGTGCCAGCAGCTTAGTTGCGGGGGGGAATCGCGAGCAGTACTTC

D: -
size: -
J: TRBJ1-4
V: TRBV5-1
CDR3: CASSLSGGREKLFF
DNA: TGCGCCAGCAGCTTGTCTGGGGGCCGGGAAAAACTGTTTTTT

D: -
size: -
J: TRBJ1-6
V: TRBV6-4
CDR3: CASSDSLTVSNSPLHF
DNA: TGTGCCAGCAGCGATTCCCTGACAGTCAGTAATTCACCCCTCCACTTT

D: -
size: -
J: TRBJ2-5
V: TRBV5-8
CDR3: CASSFSPQYQETQYF
DNA: TGTGCCAGCAGCTTCAGCCCACAGTACCAAGAGACCCAGTACTTC

D: -
size: -
J: TRBJ2-5
V: TRBV10-3
CDR3: CASYDRVGETQYF
DNA: TGTGCCAGCTATGATCGGGTCGGCGAGACCCAGTACTTC

D: -
size: -
J: TRBJ2-5
V: TRBV7-9
CDR3: CASSLAGGRETQYF
DNA: TGTGCCAGCAGCTTAGCGGGGGGAAGGGAGACCCAGTACTTC

D: TRBD2
size: -
J: TRBJ2-1
V: TRBV5-6
CDR3: CASSPRGGGLAPGEQFF
DNA: TGTGCCAGCAGCCCTCGGGGTGGGGGACTAGCTCCCGGTGAGCAGTTCTTC

D: -
size: -
J: TRBJ2-3
V: TRBV7-9
CDR3: CASSLDGTSTDTQYF
DNA: TGTGCCAGCAGCCTAGACGGGACCTCCACAGATACGCAGTATTTT